Reported below is one T cell receptor (beta chain). This record comes from a study of cytomegalovirus exposure and HLA in healthy donors. As for the study in general: Unique TCR beta sequences numbering approximately 120 million came from around 180 million T cells in an earlier analysis.

Losses at the gene ends were 6 bases for V and 1 base for J; bases not matched to a gene: 6. Germline CDR1 and CDR2: SNHLY and FYNNEI. The CDR3 length is 14 residues. Vbeta (60) and Jbeta (13) primers were used in the PCR. The data were produced by immunoSEQ multiplex PCR, yet TCRdb's version contains in-frame clones alone and is incomplete. Of some 150,000 clones listed, roughly 73% are singletons. The rearrangement links TRBV2 to TRBJ2-7; TRBD1 matches at 7 bases. This receptor was obtained from a human donor in good health. Material: PBMCs. CDR3 in DNA: TGTGCCAGCAGGAGACAGGGTAGTTCCTACGAGCAGTACTTC. The encoded protein is CASRRQGSSYEQYF.